Shown below are 30 T cell receptor beta chains from a single sample sequenced in a study of cytomegalovirus exposure and HLA in healthy donors. Clones were sequenced by immunoSEQ multiplex PCR, and TCRdb holds only the in-frame ones, with some missing. This sample yields around 300,000 clones, of which roughly 86% are seen a single time; roughly 0.88% belongs to the top ten. The sample comprised PBMCs. These receptors were collected from a young man in good health and CMV-seronegative.

V is TRBV7-9 and J is TRBJ2-7, with TRBD2 as a possible D gene (5 bases). The ends were cut back, 2 bases at V and 4 bases at J, with 6 bases in the middle. Per the germline V gene, CDR1 is SEHNR and CDR2 is FQNEAQ (reference sequence). CDR3 length: 12 amino acids. The CDR3 reads CASSLREYEQYF. The CDR3, as DNA: TGTGCCAGCAGCTTAAGGGAGTACGAGCAGTACTTC.

The genes are TRBV13 and TRBJ2-5, with TRBD1 matching over 9 bases. The germline V gene has CDR1 PRHDT and CDR2 FYEKMQ (reference sequence). Unmatched junction bases numbered 9, after V lost 5 bases and J lost 5 bases. CDR3 length: 15 amino acids. CDR3 nucleotides: TGTGCCAGCAGCAAGGGACAGGGACCGGTGGAGACCCAGTACTTC. This codes for CASSKGQGPVETQYF.

The chain is built from TRBV4-3 and TRBJ1-6; D gene unclear. V was cut by 1 base and J by 13 bases, with 17 bases left in between. CDR3 length: 15 residues. Germline assignment: CDR1 LGHNA and CDR2 YSLEER. As DNA, the CDR3 is TGCGCCAGCAGCCAAGCCACCTTGAGAAGTGCTCCCCTCCACTTT. This codes for CASSQATLRSAPLHF.

The gene calls are TRBV10-3 and TRBJ1-2; a weak D match, TRBD1 (5 bases). Germline CDR1 is ENHRY and CDR2 is SYGVKD. The V gene lost 6 bases and the J gene lost 4 bases, with 9 bases spanning the gap. The CDR3 runs 12 residues. CDR3 sequence: CAISQGTYGYTF. The CDR3 bases are TGTGCCATCAGCCAGGGAACCTATGGCTACACCTTC.

V usage is TRBV6-4 and J usage is TRBJ2-1; 8 nucleotides line up with TRBD2. Germline V gives CDR1 MRHNA, CDR2 SNTAGT. J gave up 3 bases and V 2 bases, and 3 bases lay outside the gene matches. The CDR3 loop spans 15 amino acids. The CDR3 DNA is TGTGCCAGCAGTGACGCCGGGGGGGGCTACAATGAGCAGTTCTTC. It is translated as CASSDAGGGYNEQFF.

This chain joins TRBV7-4 and TRBJ2-3; TRBD2 aligns across 10 bases. The CDR3 spans 21 residues. The germline gives CDR1 SGHVT, CDR2 SQSDAQ. J lost 2 bases, V lost 3 bases, and 20 bases had no gene match. The chain's CDR3 is CASSFSPLFGKRGGFTDTQYF. The CDR3 DNA reads as TGTGCCAGCAGCTTTTCCCCTCTATTTGGGAAGCGGGGGGGGTTCACAGATACGCAGTATTTT.

The chain has TRBV11-2 and TRBJ1-1; no clear D. The V end was cut by 5 bases, the J end by 1 base, with 11 bases between. The CDR3 totals 14 residues. Germline assignment: CDR1 SGHAT and CDR2 FQNNGV. As DNA, the CDR3 is TGTGCCAGCAGCCCCCCCGTAAAGAACACTGAAGCTTTCTTT. It specifies CASSPPVKNTEAFF.

This clone was found a few times. This rearrangement joins TRBV7-6 to TRBJ2-7, with 8 bases fitting TRBD2. The V segment lost 5 bases and the J segment 0 bases; nucleotides outside the gene matches: 6. Looked up from germline, CDR1 is SGHVS and CDR2 is FNYEAQ. This CDR3 has 15 amino acids. CDR3 DNA sequence: TGTGCCAGCAGCCCCTTCGCGGGGGGCTCCTACGAGCAGTACTTC. Its translation is CASSPFAGGSYEQYF.

V usage is TRBV7-9 and J usage is TRBJ1-2; TRBD1 aligns across 7 bases. This CDR3 is 14 amino acids long. Losses at the gene ends were 5 bases for V and 1 base for J; bases not matched to a gene: 4. The germline gives CDR1 SEHNR, CDR2 FQNEAQ (reference sequence). CDR3 coding DNA: TGTGCCAGCAGCCCCACAGGGGTTAACTATGGCTACACCTTC. Translated, it gives CASSPTGVNYGYTF.

The gene calls are TRBV14 and TRBJ1-3; no clear D gene. This CDR3 has 16 residues. Germline values: CDR1 SGHDN, CDR2 FVKESK. V lost 1 base and J lost 1, with 11 bases in between. This chain's CDR3 is CASSQGAALSGNTIYF. CDR3 sequence (DNA): TGTGCCAGCAGCCAAGGCGCCGCTCTTTCTGGAAACACCATATATTTT.

This clone has more than one count but fewer than ten. The chain joins TRBV25-1 to TRBJ1-6; D is unclear. Germline V lookup: CDR1 MGHDK, CDR2 SYGVNS. The CDR3 length is 14 residues. V was trimmed by 0 bases and J by 9 bases, leaving 9 bases between them. The CDR3 loop reads CASSEYFPGSPLHF. Here the CDR3 DNA reads TGTGCCAGCAGTGAATATTTCCCAGGTTCACCCCTCCACTTT. Drawing the rest from reference TRBV25-1 and TRBJ1-6, the complete variable domain is EADIYQTPRYLVIGTGKKITLECSQTMGHDKMYWYQQDPGMELHLIHYSYGVNSTEKGDLSSESTVSRIRTEHFPLTLESARPSHTSQYLCASSEYFPGSPLHFGNGTRLTVT.

This clone was seen only once. The chain is built from TRBV27 and TRBJ1-2, with a weak D call TRBD1 (6 bases). Germline lookup yields CDR1 MNHEY and CDR2 SMNVEV (reference sequence). The V gene lost 3 bases and the J gene lost 5 bases, with 16 bases spanning the gap. The CDR3 spans 15 residues. CDR3 DNA: TGTGCCAGCAGTTTTGGGGACACCTCCCCTTATGGCTACACCTTC. This gives the protein CASSFGDTSPYGYTF.

V and J are TRBV30 and TRBJ2-1; 9 nucleotides match TRBD2. CDR1 is GTSNPN, CDR2 SVGIG, per germline (reference sequence). The length of the CDR3 is 15 residues. The ends lost 2 bases at V and 2 bases at J; junction bases unmatched: 4. The CDR3, as DNA: TGTGCCTGGAGTCCAGCGGGGGGTCCCTACAATGAGCAGTTCTTC. Residues: CAWSPAGGPYNEQFF.

CDR3 in amino acids: CATSREITGLLAPLHF. CDR3 bases: TGTGCCACCAGCAGAGAGATCACGGGACTATTAGCACCCCTCCACTTT. J is TRBJ1-6 and V is TRBV15; maybe TRBD1 (5 bases). This CDR3 spans 16 amino acids. Germline CDR1 and CDR2: LNHNV and YYDKDF (reference sequence). The V and J ends lost 0 bases and 11 bases respectively, with 17 bases between them. The full variable domain, with the rest looked up from reference TRBV15 and TRBJ1-6, is DAMVIQNPRYQVTQFGKPVTLSCSQTLNHNVMYWYQQKSSQAPKLLFHYYDKDFNNEADTPDNFQSRRPNTSFCFLDIRSPGLGDTAMYLCATSREITGLLAPLHFGNGTRLTVT.

The rearrangement joins TRBV5-6 to TRBJ1-1, with D unresolved. Germline V lookup: CDR1 SGHDT, CDR2 YYEEEE. V dropped 1 base and J dropped 1 base, with 2 bases sitting between them. The CDR3 is 12 amino acids. The CDR3 DNA reads TGTGCCAGCAGCTTGCGGAACACTGAAGCTTTCTTT. This codes for CASSLRNTEAFF.

In DNA form, the CDR3 reads TGCGCCAGCAGCCAAGAAGGCGTGGGGACTCGAACCGGGGAGCTGTTTTTT. This codes for CASSQEGVGTRTGELFF. This rearrangement joins TRBV4-1 to TRBJ2-2; TRBD2 might be the D (6 bases). This CDR3 is 17 amino acids long. Trimming shortened V by 0 bases and J by 5 bases, and 16 bases separated the two germline ends. The germline CDR1 and CDR2 sequences are MGHRA and YSYEKL.

This sequence joins TRBV7-8 and TRBJ1-6; TRBD1 matches 11 bases. Trimming cost V 4 bases and J 9 bases; bases outside gene matches: 11. Germline CDR1 SGHVS, CDR2 FQNEAQ. This CDR3 has 17 residues. The CDR3: CASSWIPGTGGLSPLHF. CDR3 coding DNA: TGTGCCAGCAGCTGGATACCCGGGACAGGGGGTCTTTCACCCCTCCACTTT.

This clone has a single count. V and J are TRBV6-1 and TRBJ1-3; the match to TRBD1 covers 8 bases. CDR1 MNHNS and CDR2 SASEGT come from the germline V gene. The ends lost 11 bases at V and 2 bases at J; junction bases unmatched: 5. The length of the CDR3 is 13 residues. For the CDR3, the DNA is TGTGCCGGTCGACAGGGGACTGGAAACACCATATATTTT. Translating gives CAGRQGTGNTIYF.

The chain employs TRBV7-2 and TRBJ2-5; TRBD1 matches at 7 bases. The CDR3 extends over 13 amino acids. CDR1 SGHTA and CDR2 FQGNSA come from the germline V gene. V dropped 6 bases and J dropped 2; count of bases not matched to a gene: 3. CDR3 nucleotides: TGTGCCAGCAGATCGGGACAGCAAGAGACCCAGTACTTC. It translates to CASRSGQQETQYF.

The chain links TRBV5-6 to TRBJ2-7; 7 nucleotides align to TRBD2. Germline CDR1 reads SGHDT; CDR2 reads YYEEEE. The junction had 6 bases not matched to a gene; V was cut back by 5 bases and J by 1 base. The CDR3 covers 14 residues. The CDR3 DNA is TGTGCCAGCAGTTGGGGGGGTCCTTCCTACGAGCAGTACTTC. Encoded protein: CASSWGGPSYEQYF. Full variable domain (remainder filled in from reference TRBV5-6 and TRBJ2-7): DAGVTQSPTHLIKTRGQQVTLRCSPKSGHDTVSWYQQALGQGPQFIFQYYEEEERQRGNFPDRFSGHQFPNYSSELNVNALLLGDSALYLCASSWGGPSYEQYFGPGTRLTVT.

The CDR3 DNA sequence: TGTGCCAGTAGTATATGGGGGGGAGGGAATCAGCCCCAGCATTTT. As protein: CASSIWGGGNQPQHF. V gene TRBV19 combines with J gene TRBJ1-5; tentative D call: TRBD1 (5 bases). V lost 2 bases and J 4 bases, leaving 12 bases between the germline ends. The CDR3 length is 15 residues. The germline CDR1 and CDR2 sequences are LNHDA and SQIVND (reference sequence).

V gene TRBV5-1 combines with J gene TRBJ1-6; D gene uncertain. The germline V gene has CDR1 SGHRS and CDR2 YFSETQ. This CDR3 spans 15 amino acids. V dropped 1 base and J dropped 4 bases, with 9 bases sitting between them. This CDR3 reads CASSLTEGYNSPLHF. In DNA form, the CDR3 reads TGCGCCAGCAGCTTGACGGAGGGTTATAATTCACCCCTCCACTTT.

V is TRBV14 and J is TRBJ2-7; D is undetermined. The ends were cut back, 0 bases at V and 9 bases at J, with 18 bases in the middle. Germline CDR1 is SGHDN and CDR2 is FVKESK. This CDR3 region has 15 residues. In DNA form, the CDR3 reads TGTGCCAGCAGCCAAGACAGCCCTCGGGTCGGTGGGCAGTACTTC. Its protein product is CASSQDSPRVGGQYF.

This chain joins TRBV10-2 and TRBJ1-5; maybe TRBD1 (5 bases). Between the trimmed V and J ends, which lost 7 bases and 7 bases, there was a span of 26 bases. This CDR3 has 17 amino acids. Germline CDR1 is WSHSY and CDR2 is SAAADI. CDR3 nucleotides: TGCGCCAGCACCGATAAGAAAACCGGGACTTTCAACCAGCCCCAGCATTTT. It codes for CASTDKKTGTFNQPQHF.

The rearrangement joins TRBV29-1 to TRBJ2-5; the match to TRBD1 covers 10 bases. Trimming cost V 4 bases and J 1 base; bases outside gene matches: 3. The CDR3 contains 14 residues. The germline gives CDR1 SQVTM, CDR2 ANQGSEA. The CDR3 nucleotides read TGCAGCGTTGGGACAGGGGGGGGCCAAGAGACCCAGTACTTC. Protein sequence: CSVGTGGGQETQYF.

CDR3 loop: CASSPSQGGTDTQYF. The CDR3 region has the DNA TGTGCCAGCTCACCGTCTCAGGGAGGGACAGATACGCAGTATTTT. The chain carries TRBV18 and TRBJ2-3, with 7 bases fitting TRBD2. V lost 3 bases, J lost 3 bases, and 6 bases stayed unmatched. The CDR3 extends over 15 amino acids. Germline V CDR1 and CDR2: KGHSH, LQKENI. The variable domain in full, completed from reference TRBV18 and TRBJ2-3, reads NAGVMQNPRHLVRRRGQEARLRCSPMKGHSHVYWYRQLPEEGLKFMVYLQKENIIDESGMPKERFSAEFPKEGPSILRIQQVVRGDSAAYFCASSPSQGGTDTQYFGPGTRLTVL.

This rearrangement joins TRBV15 to TRBJ2-5; 9 bases match TRBD2. The CDR3 totals 15 residues. Germline V gene sequence: CDR1 LNHNV, CDR2 YYDKDF (reference sequence). The ends lost 4 bases at V and 2 bases at J; junction bases unmatched: 5. The CDR3 protein is CATSKAGGYQETQYF. CDR3 bases: TGTGCCACCAGCAAGGCGGGGGGGTATCAAGAGACCCAGTACTTC.

The chain combines TRBV5-4 with TRBJ2-2; 8 nucleotides match TRBD1. CDR3 length: 14 amino acids. Per germline, CDR1 SGHNT and CDR2 YYREEE (reference sequence). V lost 2 bases and J lost 7; bases outside the gene matches: 4. CDR3 bases: TGTGCCAGCAGCTTCGGACAGGGCGTCGGGGAGCTGTTTTTT. It is translated as CASSFGQGVGELFF.

The chain is built from TRBV27 and TRBJ1-2; TRBD1 agrees at 9 bases. This CDR3 is 16 amino acids long. V lost 1 base and J lost 10; bases outside the gene matches: 13. CDR1 and CDR2 (germline): MNHEY, SMNVEV (reference sequence). The CDR3 DNA sequence: TGTGCCAGCAGTTTATTATATTCTGGGACAGGGACCGCCTACACCTTC. This gives the protein CASSLLYSGTGTAYTF.

The rearrangement joins TRBV19 to TRBJ1-5; TRBD1 matches 8 bases. J gave up 4 bases and V 6 bases, and 8 bases lay outside the gene matches. CDR3 size: 15 residues. Germline V gives CDR1 LNHDA, CDR2 SQIVND (reference sequence). In nucleotides, the CDR3 is TGTGCCAGTAGGGATAGGACAGGGAGGAATCAGCCCCAGCATTTT. Its protein product is CASRDRTGRNQPQHF.